This TCR beta chain was captured in a study of blood T cell repertoires in COVID-19. The V gene's germline CDR1 is LGHDT and CDR2 YNNKEL (reference sequence). This CDR3 is 15 amino acids long. V lost 4 bases and J lost 2; bases outside the gene matches: 2. Original analysis: Amplification of reference gene primers was used by the study to estimate nucleated cell counts. The repertoire was sequenced with immunoSEQ multiplex PCR; TCRdb's copy has only in-frame clones and lacks some. The V and J calls and clone size were taken over from that table, and D and trimming were inferred from the DNA. This sample has about 110,000 clones; around 88% occur once, and the top ten carry approximately 6.8%.

The chain carries TRBV3-1 (or the pseudogene TRBV3-2) and TRBJ2-1; 10 bases are shared with TRBD1. Sequences were obtained from peripheral blood. The receptor comes from a man between 45 and 60 years old with active or convalescent COVID-19. The CDR3 spells CASSRGQGTYNEQFF. CDR3 coding DNA: TGTGCCAGCAGCCGGGGACAGGGGACCTACAATGAGCAGTTCTTC.